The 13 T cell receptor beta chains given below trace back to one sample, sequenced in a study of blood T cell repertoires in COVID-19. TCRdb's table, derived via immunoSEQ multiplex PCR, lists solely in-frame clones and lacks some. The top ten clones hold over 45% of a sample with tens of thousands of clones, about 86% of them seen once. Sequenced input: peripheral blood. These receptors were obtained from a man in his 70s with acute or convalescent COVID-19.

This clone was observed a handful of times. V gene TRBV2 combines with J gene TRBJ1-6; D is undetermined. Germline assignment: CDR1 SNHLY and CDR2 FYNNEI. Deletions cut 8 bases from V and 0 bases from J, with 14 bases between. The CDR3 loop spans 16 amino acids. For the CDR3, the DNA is TGTGCCAGCGGAGTACTCCTGAGCTCCTATAATTCACCCCTCCACTTT. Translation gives CASGVLLSSYNSPLHF.

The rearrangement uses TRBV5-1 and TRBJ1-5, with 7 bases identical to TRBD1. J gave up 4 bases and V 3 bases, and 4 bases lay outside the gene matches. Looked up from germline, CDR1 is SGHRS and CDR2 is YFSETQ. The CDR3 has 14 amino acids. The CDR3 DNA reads TGCGCCAGCAGCTCCGGGACAGCGAATCAGCCCCAGCATTTT. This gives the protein CASSSGTANQPQHF.

The CDR3 DNA sequence: TGTGCCAGCAGGTCCGGTCAGCCCCAGCATTTT. Translated, it gives CASRSGQPQHF. V usage is TRBV2 and J usage is TRBJ1-5, with no clear D. The CDR3 has 11 residues. With 6 bases removed from V and 6 bases from J, the gap between germline ends came to 6 bases. Germline values: CDR1 SNHLY, CDR2 FYNNEI.

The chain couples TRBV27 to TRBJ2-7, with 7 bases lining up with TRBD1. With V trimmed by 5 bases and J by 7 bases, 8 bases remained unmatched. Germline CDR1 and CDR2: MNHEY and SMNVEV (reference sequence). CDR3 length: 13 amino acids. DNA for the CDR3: TGTGCCAGCAGTCATAACCTCAGGGGGGAGCAGTACTTC. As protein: CASSHNLRGEQYF.

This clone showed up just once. CDR3 sequence (DNA): TGTGCAAGTCGCTTAGGGGGACAGGGCCAAATAACAAGTGAGACCACTGAAGCTTTCTTT. Residues: CASRLGGQGQITSETTEAFF. This chain links TRBV12-2 with TRBJ1-1; TRBD1 reflects the table's D call only, with no check against the DNA. TRBV12-2 is a known pseudogene. The CDR3 runs to 20 residues.

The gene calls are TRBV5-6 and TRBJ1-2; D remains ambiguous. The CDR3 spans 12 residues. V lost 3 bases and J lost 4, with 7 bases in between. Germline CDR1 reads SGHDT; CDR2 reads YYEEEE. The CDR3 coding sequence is TGTGCCAGCAGCTACGACTCCTATGGCTACACCTTC. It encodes CASSYDSYGYTF.

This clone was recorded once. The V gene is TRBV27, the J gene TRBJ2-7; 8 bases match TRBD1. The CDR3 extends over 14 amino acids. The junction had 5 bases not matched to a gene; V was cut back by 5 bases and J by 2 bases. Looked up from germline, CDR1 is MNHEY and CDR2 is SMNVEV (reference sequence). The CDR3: CASSIRDRPYEQYF. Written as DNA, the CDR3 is TGTGCCAGCAGTATAAGGGACAGGCCCTACGAGCAGTACTTC.

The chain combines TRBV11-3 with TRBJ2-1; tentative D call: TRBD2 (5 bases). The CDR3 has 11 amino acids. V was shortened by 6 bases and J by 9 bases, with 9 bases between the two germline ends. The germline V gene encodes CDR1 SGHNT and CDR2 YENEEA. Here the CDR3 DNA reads TGTGCCAGCAGTGGACGGGGTGAGCAGTTCTTC. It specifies CASSGRGEQFF.

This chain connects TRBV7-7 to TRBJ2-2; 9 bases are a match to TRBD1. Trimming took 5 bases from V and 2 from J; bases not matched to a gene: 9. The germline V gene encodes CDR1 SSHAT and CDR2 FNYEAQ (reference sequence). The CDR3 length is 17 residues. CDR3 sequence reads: CASSPTGGGSNTGELFF. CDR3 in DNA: TGTGCCAGCAGCCCGACAGGGGGAGGCTCCAACACCGGGGAGCTGTTTTTT.

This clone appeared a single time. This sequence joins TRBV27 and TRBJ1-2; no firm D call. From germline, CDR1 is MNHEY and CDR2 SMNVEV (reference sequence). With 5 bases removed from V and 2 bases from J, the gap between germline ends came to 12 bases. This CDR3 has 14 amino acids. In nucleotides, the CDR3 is TGTGCCAGCAGTCCCCGGCGGGCCAACTATGGCTACACCTTC. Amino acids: CASSPRRANYGYTF.

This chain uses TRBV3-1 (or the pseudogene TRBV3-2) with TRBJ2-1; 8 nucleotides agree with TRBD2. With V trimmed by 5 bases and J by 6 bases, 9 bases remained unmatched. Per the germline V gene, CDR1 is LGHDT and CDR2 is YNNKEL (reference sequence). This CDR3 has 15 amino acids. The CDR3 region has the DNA TGTGCCAGCAGCTCCGGGACTAGGGGTTTCAATGAGCAGTTCTTC. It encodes CASSSGTRGFNEQFF.

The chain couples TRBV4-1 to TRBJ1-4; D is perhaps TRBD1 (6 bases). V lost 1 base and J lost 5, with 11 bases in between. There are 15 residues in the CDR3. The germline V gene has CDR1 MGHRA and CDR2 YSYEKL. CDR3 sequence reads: CASSQVRTGNEKLFF. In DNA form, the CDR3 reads TGCGCCAGCAGCCAAGTGAGAACAGGGAATGAAAAACTGTTTTTT.

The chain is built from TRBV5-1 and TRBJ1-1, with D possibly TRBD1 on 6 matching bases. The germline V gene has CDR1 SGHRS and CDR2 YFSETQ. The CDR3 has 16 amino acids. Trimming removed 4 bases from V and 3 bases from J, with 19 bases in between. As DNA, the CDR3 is TGCGCCAGCAGCCTTGGGGGGGGCTGGGCGGACACTGAAGCTTTCTTT. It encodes CASSLGGGWADTEAFF.